These 10 T cell receptor beta chains came from one sample sequenced in a study of T cell responses to AZD1222 COVID-19 vaccine (dated by TCRdb to about 2021). The library was built by means of the immunoSEQ multiplex PCR assay. The clones in this table, taken by TCRdb from immuneACCESS, are in-frame only. Not every clone is retained; where verified, under half of the shortfall comes from an unresolved V gene, and the cause of the rest is unknown. The sample table records some 120,000 clones; 90% of these occur just once. The ten largest clones represent about 4.2% of the sample. The sample's time point, from its label and the paper: baseline before first vaccination. The treatment or condition label, as the study defines it: meningococcal conjugate vaccine given as trial control. The material sequenced was peripheral blood, taken on day 0 of MenACWY control vaccination. The source is an adult in good health.

The gene calls are TRBV19 and TRBJ2-7, with TRBD2 as a possible D gene (5 bases). Germline assignment: CDR1 LNHDA and CDR2 SQIVND (reference sequence). V dropped 5 bases and J dropped 2 bases, with 16 bases sitting between them. CDR3 length equals 15 residues. The CDR3 DNA follows: TGTGCCAGTAGTCCCGGACTTCTAACCGCCTACGAGCAGTACTTC. Protein product: CASSPGLLTAYEQYF.

This chain's CDR3 is CASSFGTGGGNQPQHF. The CDR3 nucleotides are TGTGCCAGCAGTTTTGGGACAGGGGGTGGCAATCAGCCCCAGCATTTT. This sequence joins TRBV28 and TRBJ1-5, with TRBD1 matching 11 bases. The germline CDR1 and CDR2 sequences are MDHEN and SYDVKM. The V and J ends lost 3 bases and 2 bases, in that order; junction bases with no gene match: 3. This CDR3 spans 16 amino acids.

This chain connects TRBV18 to TRBJ1-2, with TRBD1 matching over 7 bases. There are 15 residues in the CDR3. In germline, CDR1 is KGHSH, CDR2 LQKENI. V was clipped by 5 bases and J by 0 bases; unmatched bases: 6. The CDR3 here is CASSSFGTANYGYTF. The CDR3 DNA sequence: TGTGCCAGCTCATCCTTCGGGACAGCTAACTATGGCTACACCTTC.

Of note for this clone: Sequence at one end of the junction differs from germline and may be a read error. This chain joins TRBV28 and TRBJ1-4, with D perhaps matching TRBD1 (5 bases). In germline, CDR1 is MDHEN, CDR2 SYDVKM. The CDR3 runs to 11 residues. CDR3 nucleotide sequence: TGTGCCAGCAGTCTCCGGGACGGGGTGTTCTTT. Encoded protein: CASSLRDGVFF. Full variable domain (rest looked up from reference TRBV28 and TRBJ1-4): DVKVTQSSRYLVKRTGEKVFLECVQDMDHENMFWYRQDPGLGLRLIYFSYDVKMKEKGDIPEGYSVSREKKERFSLILESASTNQTSMYLCASSLRDGVFFGSGTQLSVL.

The CDR3 reads CASSLVGGGWTGGTEAFF. The CDR3 coding sequence is TGCGCCAGCAGCTTGGTGGGCGGCGGTTGGACAGGGGGCACTGAAGCTTTCTTT. The chain joins TRBV5-1 to TRBJ1-1, with 10 bases aligning to TRBD1. CDR3 size: 18 residues. The J segment lost 4 bases and the V segment lost 0 bases, leaving 12 bases of the junction unmatched. CDR1 is SGHRS and CDR2 is YFSETQ in the germline V gene.

V usage is TRBV6-2 or TRBV6-3 and J usage is TRBJ1-2; D perhaps matches TRBD1 (6 bases). Trimming cost V 2 bases and J 8 bases, with 15 bases left between them. This CDR3 has 14 residues. Germline-derived CDR1 and CDR2 are MNHEY and SVGEGT. CDR3 residues: CASSYPDRMRGYTF. CDR3 DNA sequence: TGTGCCAGCAGTTACCCCGACAGGATGAGGGGCTACACCTTC.

This chain connects TRBV19 to TRBJ2-1; 9 bases are shared with TRBD2. Germline V gene data show CDR1 as LNHDA and CDR2 as SQIVND (reference sequence). The CDR3 runs 14 residues. V trimming: 6 bases; J trimming: 4 bases; junction bases outside the gene matches: 4. This chain's CDR3 is CASRTSGSYNEQFF. CDR3 nucleotide sequence: TGTGCCAGTAGGACTAGCGGATCATACAATGAGCAGTTCTTC.

The chain recombines TRBV19 with TRBJ1-3; D possibly corresponds to TRBD1 (5 bases). CDR3 size: 17 residues. Germline V gene sequence: CDR1 LNHDA, CDR2 SQIVND (reference sequence). With 3 bases removed from V and 0 bases from J, the gap between germline ends came to 15 bases. The CDR3 DNA sequence: TGTGCCAGTAGTATTCCCAAAGCCGGGGGCTCTGGAAACACCATATATTTT. Protein sequence: CASSIPKAGGSGNTIYF.

This clone has only a few counts. V and J are TRBV27 and TRBJ2-1; 8 bases align to TRBD2. The CDR3 loop spans 15 amino acids. Germline-derived CDR1 and CDR2 are MNHEY and SMNVEV (reference sequence). Trimming took 4 bases from V and 5 from J; bases not matched to a gene: 7. The CDR3 reads CASSSLAELHNEQFF. Written as DNA, the CDR3 is TGTGCCAGCAGTTCACTAGCGGAGTTGCACAATGAGCAGTTCTTC.

The J gene is TRBJ1-1, the V gene TRBV7-9; D is unclear. CDR1 and CDR2 from the germline V gene are SEHNR and FQNEAQ (reference sequence). V lost 4 bases, J lost 0 bases, and 12 bases lay in between. The CDR3 is made up of 15 amino acids. The CDR3 DNA is TGTGCCAGCAGCTCAAGGGTAGGGATGAACACTGAAGCTTTCTTT. Translated: CASSSRVGMNTEAFF.